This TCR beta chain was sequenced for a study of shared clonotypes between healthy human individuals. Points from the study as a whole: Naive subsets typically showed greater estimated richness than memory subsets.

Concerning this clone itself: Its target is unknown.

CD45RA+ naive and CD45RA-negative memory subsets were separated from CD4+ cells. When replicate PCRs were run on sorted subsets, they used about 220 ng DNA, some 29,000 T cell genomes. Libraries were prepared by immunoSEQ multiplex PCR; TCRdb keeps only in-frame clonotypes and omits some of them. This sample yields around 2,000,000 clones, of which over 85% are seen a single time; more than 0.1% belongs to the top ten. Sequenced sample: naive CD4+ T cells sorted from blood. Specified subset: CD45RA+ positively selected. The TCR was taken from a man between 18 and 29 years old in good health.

The CDR3 region is CASSWAYNEQFF. The CDR3 DNA reads as TGTGCCAGCAGTTGGGCTTACAATGAGCAGTTCTTC. V is TRBV6-6 and J is TRBJ2-1; D gene ambiguous. Trimming pared 4 bases from V and 4 bases from J, leaving 5 bases between. The CDR3 is 12 residues long. Germline V gene data show CDR1 as MNHNY and CDR2 as SVGAGI (reference sequence).